This TCR beta chain emerged from a study of cytotoxic CD8 clonotypes in ibrutinib-treated CLL. Broader study findings: On treatment, the uncommon public clonotypes contracted or remained stable.

Produced via immunoSEQ multiplex PCR; TCRdb's table is partial and in-frame only. This sample has around 41,000 clones, with approximately 70% found just once. Comments on this clone: Its antigen remains unidentified.

The germline gives CDR1 SGDLS, CDR2 YYNGEE. With 0 bases removed from V and 2 bases from J, the gap between germline ends came to 9 bases. This CDR3 spans 16 amino acids. The sequence came from a human donor with chronic lymphocytic leukemia. The material sequenced was PBMCs, taken at disease progression, from a patient treated with ibrutinib. The chain recombines TRBV9 with TRBJ2-6; D might be TRBD2 (6 bases). The CDR3 here is CASSVASGAGANVLTF. The CDR3 region has the DNA TGTGCCAGCAGCGTAGCTTCGGGAGCTGGGGCCAACGTCCTGACTTTC.